One TCR beta chain is described in this entry. Under the authors' procedure: Estimation of nucleated cell counts relied on the amplification of reference gene primers. Sequencing was performed with immunoSEQ multiplex PCR; in TCRdb, only in-frame clones are kept and a portion is missing. Clone size and V and J calls were adopted from that table, with D and trimming inferred from the DNA. The sample has 85,000 or so clones, roughly 79% seen once; the top ten hold roughly two fifths. Trimming removed 2 bases from V and 7 bases from J, with 6 bases in between. This CDR3 has 13 amino acids. The germline gives CDR1 KGHSH, CDR2 LQKENI. The sample belongs to a study of blood T cell repertoires in COVID-19. Study-wide background: Researchers got acute and convalescent COVID-19 samples from the United States, Italy and Spain. The cDNA or gDNA used as material had been derived from T cells, B-cell-depleted T cells, or PBMCs.

The sequenced sample consisted of peripheral blood. The origin of this receptor is a man of 80 years or more with acute or convalescent COVID-19. This sequence joins TRBV18 and TRBJ1-6, with D unclear. CDR3: CASSPSENSPLHF. CDR3 nucleotides: TGTGCCAGCTCACCATCGGAGAATTCACCCCTCCACTTT. Looking up the rest from reference TRBV18 and TRBJ1-6 gives the full variable domain: NAGVMQNPRHLVRRRGQEARLRCSPMKGHSHVYWYRQLPEEGLKFMVYLQKENIIDESGMPKERFSAEFPKEGPSILRIQQVVRGDSAAYFCASSPSENSPLHFGNGTRLTVT.